The 23 T cell receptor beta chains below come from one sample, sequenced in a study of blood T cells in healthy people across ages. It was with a sample-barcoded 5' primer and a J-beta primer mix that a second PCR of about 7 to 12 cycles was run. One entry per CDR3 protein, called by TCRdb with MiXCR from the 5' RACE reads. The repertoire holds about 780,000 distinct CDR3 sequences, with about 47% as singletons. Sequenced: blood. The receptors were sampled from an older man in good health.

This clonotype showed up just a few times. This rearrangement joins TRBV29-1 to TRBJ2-5; 9 bases are shared with TRBD2. Judging by the DNA end, TRBJ2-7 fits better; the J call may be wrong. CDR3 length: 13 residues. CDR1 is SQVTM, CDR2 ANQGSEA, per germline. The CDR3 nucleotides are TGCAGCGTTGGTAGCGGGGGATCCTACGAGCAGTACTTC. Amino acid sequence: CSVGSGGSYEQYF.

The J gene is TRBJ1-4, the V gene TRBV4-3; 10 bases agree with TRBD1. Germline V gene sequence: CDR1 LGHNA, CDR2 YSLEER. The trim removed 2 bases at V and 8 bases at J, leaving 5 bases unmatched. The CDR3 contains 15 residues. Here the CDR3 reads CASSQLDRGFEKLFF. The CDR3 nucleotides read TGCGCCAGCAGCCAATTGGACAGGGGGTTCGAAAAACTGTTTTTT.

V gene TRBV4-1 combines with J gene TRBJ2-6; D may be TRBD1 (5 bases). CDR3 length: 14 residues. The germline gives CDR1 MGHRA, CDR2 YSYEKL. V was trimmed by 6 bases and J by 4 bases, leaving 10 bases between them. The CDR3 region has the DNA TGCGCCAGCAGGGGGCTAGGAGGGGCCAACGTCCTGACTTTC. The encoded protein is CASRGLGGANVLTF.

The V gene is TRBV5-1, the J gene TRBJ2-7; 7 bases are a match to TRBD1. Looked up from germline, CDR1 is SGHRS and CDR2 is YFSETQ. The CDR3 loop spans 15 amino acids. The V and J ends lost 0 bases and 0 bases, in that order; junction bases with no gene match: 3. In DNA, the CDR3 is TGCGCCAGCAGCTTGGAGGGGACAGCCTCCTACGAGCAGTACTTC. Translation gives CASSLEGTASYEQYF. Drawing the rest from reference TRBV5-1 and TRBJ2-7, the complete variable domain is KAGVTQTPRYLIKTRGQQVTLSCSPISGHRSVSWYQQTPGQGLQFLFEYFSETQRNKGNFPGRFSGRQFSNSRSEMNVSTLELGDSALYLCASSLEGTASYEQYFGPGTRLTVT.

This chain joins TRBV10-3 and TRBJ2-5; weak D call: TRBD1 (5 bases). The J call is doubtful: the DNA matches TRBJ2-7 better. The germline V gene encodes CDR1 ENHRY and CDR2 SYGVKD. This CDR3 is 13 amino acids long. The CDR3 nucleotides read TGTGCCATCGGTTTCAGGGAATCGGACGAGCAGTACTTC. Its translation is CAIGFRESDEQYF.

V usage is TRBV29-1 and J usage is TRBJ2-1, with 9 bases aligning to TRBD1. The CDR3 is 14 residues long. The V gene end was trimmed by 2 bases and the J gene end by 11 bases; junction bases not matched to a gene: 10. Per germline, CDR1 SQVTM and CDR2 ANQGSEA. CDR3 nucleotide sequence: TGCAGCGTTGAACCGGGACAGGGCACCTACAAGCAGTTCTTC. Its protein product is CSVEPGQGTYKQFF.

J is TRBJ1-6 and V is TRBV29-1, with D tentatively TRBD1 (6 bases). The CDR3 has 13 residues. The germline V gene has CDR1 SQVTM and CDR2 ANQGSEA. V dropped 6 bases and J dropped 8 bases, with 14 bases sitting between them. The CDR3 DNA follows: TGCAGCGTGGCTGAGGGGGAGCATTCACCCCTCCACTTT. Amino acid sequence: CSVAEGEHSPLHF.

This clonotype was observed a handful of times. V is TRBV11-1 and J is TRBJ2-3; D call uncertain. The CDR3 loop spans 12 amino acids. Germline lookup yields CDR1 SGHAT and CDR2 FQDESV (reference sequence). Trimming took 6 bases from V and 9 from J, leaving 13 bases between them. The CDR3 DNA reads as TGTGCCAGCAGACTCAACAGTAGCACGCAGTATTTT. This gives the protein CASRLNSSTQYF.

This clonotype was recorded at least ten times. The chain joins TRBV11-3 to TRBJ2-7; possible D gene TRBD2, 5 bases. Germline lookup yields CDR1 SGHNT and CDR2 YENEEA. The CDR3 runs 13 residues. The V end was cut by 2 bases, the J end by 7 bases, with 12 bases between. The CDR3 region has the DNA TGTGCCAGCAGCTTATTCAGACTACCGGAGCAGTACTTC. Translated: CASSLFRLPEQYF.

V usage is TRBV7-2 and J usage is TRBJ2-1; the match to TRBD1 covers 9 bases. V gave up 8 bases and J gave up 5 bases; unmatched junction bases: 10. Per the germline V gene, CDR1 is SGHTA and CDR2 is FQGNSA. The CDR3 has 15 amino acids. CDR3 DNA sequence: TGTGCCAGCGGCACCGACAGGGGGGGGCACAATGAGCAGTTCTTC. Protein: CASGTDRGGHNEQFF.

The table lists this clonotype with a few counts. The chain links TRBV6-1 to TRBJ2-4; 11 bases align to TRBD2. V was clipped by 0 bases and J by 4 bases; unmatched bases: 5. There are 17 residues in the CDR3. Per germline, CDR1 MNHNS and CDR2 SASEGT. The CDR3 DNA is TGTGCCAGCAGTGAAGCCCCCACTAGCGGGGGAAAAAACATTCAGTACTTC. Its translation: CASSEAPTSGGKNIQYF.

CDR3 region: CAIRGLGDEQFF. The DNA for the CDR3 is TGTGCCATCAGGGGACTAGGGGATGAGCAGTTCTTC. The V gene is TRBV10-3, the J gene TRBJ2-1, with 8 positions matching TRBD2. Trimming took 6 bases from V and 8 from J; bases not matched to a gene: 3. Looked up from germline, CDR1 is ENHRY and CDR2 is SYGVKD. CDR3 length equals 12 residues.

CDR3 amino acids: CASKRGYQETQYF. The CDR3 nucleotides read TGCGCCAGCAAACGGGGGTACCAAGAGACCCAGTACTTC. The chain uses TRBV5-1 and TRBJ2-5, with D possibly being TRBD2 (6 bases). This CDR3 is 13 amino acids long. V was trimmed by 6 bases and J by 0 bases, leaving 9 bases between them. Germline V gives CDR1 SGHRS, CDR2 YFSETQ.

The gene calls are TRBV9 and TRBJ2-3; a possible D gene is TRBD2 (5 bases). In germline, CDR1 is SGDLS, CDR2 YYNGEE. The CDR3 sequence is 14 residues long. V lost 3 bases, J lost 2 bases, and 10 bases lay in between. The CDR3 nucleotides read TGTGCCAGCAGCGCCGACTACCTCACAGATACGCAGTATTTT. Translated, it gives CASSADYLTDTQYF.

The rearrangement uses TRBV10-3 and TRBJ2-1, with a tentative D call TRBD1 (5 bases). CDR1 is ENHRY and CDR2 is SYGVKD in the germline V gene. Trimming took off 0 bases at V and 7 bases at J, with 10 bases between the two ends. The CDR3 extends over 14 amino acids. The CDR3 spells CAISESGADNEQFF. CDR3 DNA: TGTGCCATCAGTGAGTCAGGGGCGGATAATGAGCAGTTCTTC.

This clonotype came up a few times. The chain employs TRBV20-1 and TRBJ2-1, with D unresolved. Trimming cost V 3 bases and J 12 bases, with 12 bases left between them. This CDR3 comprises 11 residues. Germline V gene sequence: CDR1 DFQATT, CDR2 SNEGSKA (reference sequence). The CDR3 sequence: CSARVELGQFF. In DNA form, the CDR3 reads TGCAGTGCTAGGGTGGAACTTGGGCAGTTCTTC.

The chain is built from TRBV12-3 or TRBV12-4 and TRBJ2-5, with D perhaps matching TRBD1 (6 bases). The length of the CDR3 is 14 residues. Trimming took 8 bases from V and 2 from J, leaving 15 bases between them. The CDR3 sequence is CASGSLGAQETQYF. The CDR3 DNA reads as TGTGCCAGCGGTTCCTTGGGGGCACAAGAGACCCAGTACTTC.

A few counts support this clonotype. The rearrangement links TRBV5-1 to TRBJ2-7; tentatively, D is TRBD1 or TRBD2 (5 bases each). The CDR3 has 12 amino acids. V dropped 4 bases and J dropped 9 bases, with 14 bases sitting between them. The germline CDR1 and CDR2 sequences are SGHRS and YFSETQ. The CDR3 coding sequence is TGCGCCAGCAGCCTCGGGACCGGGTGGCAGTACTTC. This encodes CASSLGTGWQYF.

The V and J genes are TRBV2 and TRBJ2-3; 7 bases fit TRBD1. The junction had 2 bases not matched to a gene; V was cut back by 6 bases and J by 2 bases. The germline V gene has CDR1 SNHLY and CDR2 FYNNEI. This CDR3 comprises 13 residues. CDR3 loop: CASRDRPTDTQYF. In nucleotides, the CDR3 is TGTGCCAGCAGGGACAGGCCCACAGATACGCAGTATTTT.

The rearrangement links TRBV5-1 to TRBJ2-5; D possibly corresponds to TRBD1 (6 bases). Germline values: CDR1 SGHRS, CDR2 YFSETQ. CDR3 size: 16 residues. Trimming stripped 4 bases from V and 2 bases from J, with 18 bases between. The CDR3 is CASSPNSHRVQETQYF. For the CDR3, the DNA is TGCGCCAGCAGCCCCAACTCCCACAGGGTTCAAGAGACCCAGTACTTC.

This sequence joins TRBV20-1 and TRBJ2-7; D may match TRBD1 or TRBD2 (5 bases each). V was shortened by 1 base and J by 0 bases, with 13 bases between the two germline ends. CDR1 is DFQATT and CDR2 is SNEGSKA in the germline V gene (reference sequence). The CDR3 has 15 amino acids. CDR3 sequence (DNA): TGCAGTGCTAGAGCTGGGACCCCGAGCTCCTACGAGCAGTACTTC. Translation: CSARAGTPSSYEQYF.

The rearrangement joins TRBV7-2 to TRBJ2-3; D is uncertain. V lost 0 bases and J lost 3, with 10 bases in between. The CDR3 sequence is 15 residues long. Germline loops: CDR1 SGHTA, CDR2 FQGNSA. In nucleotides, the CDR3 is TGTGCCAGCAGCTTAGCTCTGGCTAATACAGATACGCAGTATTTT. Residues: CASSLALANTDTQYF.

This clonotype was counted only a few times. The chain combines TRBV7-9 with TRBJ2-3; D not certain. This CDR3 region has 17 residues. The V and J ends lost 6 bases and 2 bases respectively, with 21 bases between them. CDR1 and CDR2 (germline): SEHNR, FQNEAQ (reference sequence). The CDR3 reads CASSPPGLGVATDTQYF. The DNA for the CDR3 is TGTGCCAGCAGTCCACCGGGCCTAGGTGTGGCCACAGATACGCAGTATTTT.